The clone carrying this T cell receptor (beta chain) came up a few times. Researchers ran the PCR with 60 Vbeta and 13 Jbeta primers. Some clones are missing from TCRdb's copy, which holds only in-frame ones; the method was immunoSEQ multiplex PCR. This repertoire shows around 110,000 clones, about four fifths found once; its top ten account for 4% to 5.5%. This entry belongs to a study of cytomegalovirus exposure and HLA in healthy donors. Trimming cost V 0 bases and J 12 bases, with 15 bases left between them. This CDR3 is built from 14 residues. The germline gives CDR1 MNHNS, CDR2 SASEGT. The receptor was isolated from a man aged 25 to 40 in good health and CMV-seropositive. The chain has TRBV6-1 and TRBJ2-4, with a possible D match to TRBD1 (6 bases). Material for sequencing was PBMCs. CDR3 nucleotide sequence: TGTGCCAGCAGTGAAGCGCCCCAGGGGACCAGTCAGTACTTC. This translates into CASSEAPQGTSQYF.